The source of this TCR beta chain is a study of lymphopenia after photon versus proton radiotherapy. The study, taken as a whole, reports: Only patients who died were analyzed for survival; proton advantage is unproven. Proton therapy kept repertoires fairly stable, unlike photons, which gained effector/memory cells. Larger post-nadir TCR diversity loss correlated inversely with survival in deceased patients. Post-nadir diversity loss with photons came from oligoclonal expansion, particularly CD8+ Temra cells.

As regards this clone: The antigen remains undetermined.

TCRdb keeps only in-frame clones here, not all; method: immunoSEQ multiplex PCR. This sample has roughly 8,300 clones, with about 91% found just once. V lost 4 bases and J lost 7, with 14 bases in between. The germline V gene encodes CDR1 MNHEY and CDR2 SVGAGI. The CDR3 totals 13 residues. This TCR was sampled from a man older than 75 with cholangiocarcinoma. The V call is TRBV6-5, the J call TRBJ2-7; the D is unclear. The input for sequencing was peripheral blood, taken from a patient treated with photon-based radiotherapy. Here the CDR3 reads CASSSDTLREQYF. The CDR3 nucleotides read TGTGCCAGCAGTTCCGACACGCTGAGGGAGCAGTACTTC.